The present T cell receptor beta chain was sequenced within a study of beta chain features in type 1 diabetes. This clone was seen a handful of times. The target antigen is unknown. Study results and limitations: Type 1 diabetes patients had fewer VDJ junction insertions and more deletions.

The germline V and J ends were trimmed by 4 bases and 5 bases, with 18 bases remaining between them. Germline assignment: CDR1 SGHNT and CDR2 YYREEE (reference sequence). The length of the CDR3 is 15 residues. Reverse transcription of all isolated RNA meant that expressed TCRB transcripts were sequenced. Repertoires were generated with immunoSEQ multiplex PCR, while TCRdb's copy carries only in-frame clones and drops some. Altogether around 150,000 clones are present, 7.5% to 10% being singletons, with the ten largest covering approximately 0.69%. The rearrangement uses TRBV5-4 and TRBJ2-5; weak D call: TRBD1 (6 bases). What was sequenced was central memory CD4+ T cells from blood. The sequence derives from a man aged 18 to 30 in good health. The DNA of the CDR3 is TGTGCCAGCAGCCAAGAGTGGGGGCGCCCGGAGACCCAGTACTTC. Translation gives CASSQEWGRPETQYF.